This is a list of T cell receptor beta chains from one sample in a study of cytomegalovirus exposure and HLA in healthy donors. The method was immunoSEQ multiplex PCR; TCRdb's version includes in-frame clones alone and lacks a portion of them. In the table there are approximately 100,000 clones, roughly 76% of which are singletons. The source material was PBMCs. Receptors originate from a woman aged 50 to 65 in good health and CMV-seropositive. CDR3s include the opening cysteine and the closing phenylalanine or tryptophan. D genes are given only for firm matches. The listing skips clone size in some rows; elsewhere it reads once, few, many or a size class.

>TRBJ2-5|TRBV9|-|-
TGTGCCAGCAGCGTAGCTGGGAGCCCAGGCGAGACCCAGTACTTC
CASSVAGSPGETQYF
>TRBJ1-3|TRBV27|TRBD1|-
TGTGCCAGTTCTCCAGTTCAGGGGGCTGGAAACACCATATATTTT
CASSPVQGAGNTIYF
>TRBJ2-7|TRBV7-3|TRBD2|-
TGTGCCAGCAGCTATGGACTAGCCTACGAGCAGTACTTC
CASSYGLAYEQYF
>TRBJ2-3|TRBV9|TRBD2|-
TGTGCCAGCAGCGTTGAGGGGCTAGCGGATAGCACAGATACGCAGTATTTT
CASSVEGLADSTDTQYF
>TRBJ2-1|TRBV19|TRBD1|-
TGTGCCAGTAGTTCTCGGACAGGGGGTAACTCCTACAATGAGCAGTTCTTC
CASSSRTGGNSYNEQFF
>TRBJ2-1|TRBV5-4|-|-
TGTGCCAGCAGCCTCTCTAGGCGACGGTCCTACAATGAGCAGTTCTTC
CASSLSRRRSYNEQFF
>TRBJ1-2|TRBV7-9|-|-
TGTACCAGCAGCTTAAACAGGGCCACCGGCTACACCTTC
CTSSLNRATGYTF
>TRBJ2-5|TRBV7-2|-|-
TGTGCCAGCAGCTTAGCAGGGACGGGGAGCGGGGAGACCCAGTACTTC
CASSLAGTGSGETQYF
>TRBJ2-3|TRBV18|TRBD2|-
TGTGCCAGCTCACCACTTCCCGGGACTAGCGGGGGTAGCACAGATACGCAGTATTTT
CASSPLPGTSGGSTDTQYF
>TRBJ1-3|TRBV6-1|-|-
TGTGCCAGCAGTCAAGGGTCGTACAGGGCTGGAAACACCATATATTTT
CASSQGSYRAGNTIYF
>TRBJ2-7|TRBV15|TRBD2|-
TGTGCCACCAGCAGAGACGGACTAGCGGGGGTTTCCTACGAGCAGTACTTC
CATSRDGLAGVSYEQYF
>TRBJ2-5|TRBV7-2|TRBD2|few
TGTGCCAGCAGCTTTTCGAGCGGGAGCGGCAGGGAGACCCAGTACTTC
CASSFSSGSGRETQYF
>TRBJ1-1|TRBV4-1|TRBD1|-
TGCGCCAGCAGCCGCCGGACAGGGAGAATAAACACTGAAGCTTTCTTT
CASSRRTGRINTEAFF
>TRBJ2-5|TRBV7-9|-|-
TGTGCCAGCCAACCGATACGGGGGGCACGACAAGAGACCCAGTACTTC
CASQPIRGARQETQYF
>TRBJ2-5|TRBV28|TRBD2|-
TGTGCCAGCAGTTTATGGACTAGCGGGGGGGCCGGAGAGACCCAGTACTTC
CASSLWTSGGAGETQYF
>TRBJ2-7|TRBV5-1|TRBD1|-
TGCGCCAGCAGCGACCGACAGGGATCCTACGAGCAGTACTTC
CASSDRQGSYEQYF
>TRBJ2-5|TRBV2|TRBD2|-
TGTGCCAGCAGTGAGATAGCGGGGGGGCAAGAGACCCAGTACTTC
CASSEIAGGQETQYF
>TRBJ1-4|TRBV4-3|-|-
TGCGCCAGCAGCCAAGAGATCGGGGAAAAACTGTTTTTT
CASSQEIGEKLFF
>TRBJ2-3|TRBV6-5|TRBD2|few
TGTGCCAGCAGTTACTCGCTACTAGCGGAGCAGTATTTT
CASSYSLLAEQYF
>TRBJ2-3|TRBV5-4|TRBD1|few
TGTGCCAGCAGTTCGGACAGGGCAGGCACAGATACGCAGTATTTT
CASSSDRAGTDTQYF
>TRBJ2-3|TRBV2|TRBD2|few
TGTGCCAGCAGTGAAAGCGCCCCGGGACTAGCGGGAGGGATGGATACGCAGTATTTT
CASSESAPGLAGGMDTQYF
>TRBJ1-3|TRBV2|-|-
TGTGCCAGCAGTGAAACAGGGTACTCTGGAAACACCATATATTTT
CASSETGYSGNTIYF
>TRBJ2-3|TRBV7-9|-|-
TGTGCCAGCAGGGCTCCGGGAACCCCAGATACGCAGTATTTT
CASRAPGTPDTQYF
>TRBJ2-3|TRBV19|TRBD2|-
TGTGCCAGTAGTATTCGGGGGGTCACAGATACGCAGTATTTT
CASSIRGVTDTQYF
>TRBJ1-4|TRBV6-5|-|-
TGTGCCAATTGGGGGGGAAAACTGTTTTTT
CANWGGKLFF
>TRBJ1-5|TRBV11-2|-|few
TGTGCCAGCAGCCCCGGGGGGCGGCAGCCCCAGCATTTT
CASSPGGRQPQHF
>TRBJ1-6|TRBV6-6|-|-
TGTGCCAGCAGTTACTCGGGTGCGGATAATTCACCCCTCCACTTT
CASSYSGADNSPLHF
>TRBJ2-7|TRBV21-1|-|-
TGTGCCAGCAGCAATCCGGGCTACGAGCAGTACTTC
CASSNPGYEQYF
>TRBJ2-3|TRBV4-3|TRBD2|-
TGCGCCAGCAGCCATGATCCTGGGAGCGGGGGATTCACAGATACGCAGTATTTT
CASSHDPGSGGFTDTQYF
>TRBJ1-3|TRBV7-8|TRBD1|-
TGTGCCAGCAGCTTAGCTCCAACAGGGGACTCTGGAAACACCATATATTTT
CASSLAPTGDSGNTIYF
>TRBJ1-6|TRBV27|-|few
TGTGCCAGCCGTATAATGGCAGGAGGGCATTCACCCCTCCACTTT
CASRIMAGGHSPLHF
>TRBJ1-4|TRBV19|TRBD1|few
TGTGCCAGTAGTACACGGACAGGGAATAATGAAAAACTGTTTTTT
CASSTRTGNNEKLFF
>TRBJ2-6|TRBV7-3|-|-
TGTGCCAGCAGCCTTGGGGGAGGTGGGGCCAACGTCCTGACTTTC
CASSLGGGGANVLTF
>TRBJ2-7|TRBV5-6|TRBD1|-
TGTGCCAGCGACCGGACAGGGGGGGAGGAGCAGTACTTC
CASDRTGGEEQYF
>TRBJ1-1|TRBV6-5|TRBD1|-
TGTGCCAGCAGTTACGGGGACAGGGCGAACACTGAAGCTTTCTTT
CASSYGDRANTEAFF
>TRBJ2-5|TRBV7-2|TRBD2|-
TGTGCCAGCAGCTTAGTGGCGGGAGGGCCCGAGGAGACCCAGTACTTC
CASSLVAGGPEETQYF
>TRBJ2-2|TRBV5-1|TRBD2|-
TGCGCCAGCAGCTCGGGACTAGCGGGAGTAGGCGCCGGGGAGCTGTTTTTT
CASSSGLAGVGAGELFF
>TRBJ2-1|TRBV7-3|-|-
TGTGCCAGCAGCTTACATGCGGGACCACTAACCTACAATGAGCAGTTCTTC
CASSLHAGPLTYNEQFF
>TRBJ2-7|TRBV6-5|-|-
TGTGCCAGCCGTAACAACTACGAGCAGTACTTC
CASRNNYEQYF
>TRBJ2-5|TRBV5-4|TRBD2|-
TGTGCCAGCAGCTTGAGTACTAGCGGGAGGCGAGCGACCCAGTACTTC
CASSLSTSGRRATQYF
>TRBJ2-1|TRBV7-2|-|-
TGTGCCAGCAGCCCCACCGGGTCGAGCAATGAGCAGTTCTTC
CASSPTGSSNEQFF
>TRBJ2-7|TRBV5-1|-|-
TGCGCCAGCAGCTTGGAATCTTCTAGGCCAGGGTTACACTACGAGCAGTACTTC
CASSLESSRPGLHYEQYF